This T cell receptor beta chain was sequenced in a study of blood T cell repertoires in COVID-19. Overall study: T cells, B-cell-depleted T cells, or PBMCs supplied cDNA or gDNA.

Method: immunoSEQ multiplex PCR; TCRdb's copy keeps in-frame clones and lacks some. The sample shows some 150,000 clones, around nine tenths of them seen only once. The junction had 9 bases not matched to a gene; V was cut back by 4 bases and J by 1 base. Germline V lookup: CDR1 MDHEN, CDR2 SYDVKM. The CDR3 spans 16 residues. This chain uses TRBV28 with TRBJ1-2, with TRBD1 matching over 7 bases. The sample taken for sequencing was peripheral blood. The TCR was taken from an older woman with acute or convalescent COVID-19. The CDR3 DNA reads TGTGCCAGCAGTTCTCCCATGGGGACAGATAACTATGGCTACACCTTC. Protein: CASSSPMGTDNYGYTF.